This entry features one TCR beta chain sequence. This receptor's antigen is unknown. Base qualities are not at hand, and no much larger clone is one base apart. There are 14 amino acids in the CDR3, from cysteine to phenylalanine inclusive. Here the CDR3 DNA is all that survives: 42 bases in frame from base 1. CDR1 and CDR2, looked up from the germline V gene, are SQVTM and ANQGSEA. A distance of 11 bases separates the germline ends of V and J, which lose 1 base and 2 bases respectively. The immunoSEQ hsTCRB v3.0 assay was used at survey level resolution to sequence the TRB variable region. The targeted TRB sequencing depth was roughly 40,000-55,000 T-cell genomes per sample. An Illumina MiSeq with a v3 150-cycle kit was used to sequence the pooled TRB libraries. The paper's processing steps were these. Repertoire analysis was performed in R inside a reproducible Nextflow workflow that covered QC, data transformation and analysis. LymphoSeq2, an R package for exploring AIRR-Seq data, was used to implement the custom analyses. After excluding a few samples that yielded fewer than 5000 total TRB sequences, approximately 170 HIV repertoires remained for analysis. Of the 188 retained HIV repertoires, over 55 were collected before and approximately 130 after ART initiation. Each repertoire was downsampled to 5000 TRB nucleotide sequences, and summary statistics were averaged across 100 downsampling iterations. The analysis kept only TRB sequences whose CDR3 regions were at least seven amino acids long. Diversity was measured with a Shannon entropy-derived clonality score and the Gini coefficient. In the repertoire networks, any two of the top 5000 CDR3 amino acid sequences were connected whenever the two sequences differed by an edit distance of one. For TRB CDR3 amino acid sequences, antigen specificity groups and MHC restriction were predicted with GLIPH2. To flag known associations with CMV, EBV, HIV or tissue antigens, CDR3 amino acid sequences were compared against VDJdb and McPAS-TCR. Pre-ART, post-ART and control groups were compared with Wilcoxon signed-rank tests and Holm-Bonferroni correction. The clones in this table, taken by TCRdb from immuneACCESS, are in-frame only. Not every clone is retained; where verified, under half of the shortfall comes from an unresolved V gene, and the cause of the rest is unknown. The DNA was the basis for D and trimming; V, J and clone size are from that table. The sample table contains 15,000 to 20,000 clones; only one count was recorded for around 88% of them. In total, the top ten clones hold approximately 14% of the sample.

The data were taken from a study of long-term antiretroviral therapy in people with HIV (dated by TCRdb to the early 2020s). For context, the study as a whole: The earliest samples were collected approximately a decade before the 2015 WHO recommendation for immediate ART, a period when ART was typically delayed until CD4 counts fell. A retrospective serial study tested whether changes in peripheral blood TRB repertoire composition and diversity were associated with ART initiation and durable HIV suppression. Of the roughly 30 participants with HIV, about a dozen were female. The cohort contributed fewer than 200 cryopreserved PBMC samples from about 30 adults with confirmed HIV infection, collected serially over a mean of 6 years (range 1-12). No cross-contamination during QIAcube processing turned up in test extractions that ran a monoclonal T-cell line alongside 30 to 40 polyclonal samples.

The full study reports these points: Samples dated from the mid-2000s to the late 2010s, and the ART regimens used may be less effective than current ones. No data were available on ART adherence, viral resistance or therapy changes, limiting inferences about post-ART repertoire changes. Owing to limited PBMC availability, only the TCR beta chain was sequenced, without alpha chain pairing. The repertoire was dominated across all time points by expanded TRB clones identified before ART initiation, although this dominance was seen to fluctuate and to decrease in many PLHIV after ART. Starting ART was linked to a significant rise in TRB diversity, yet even after long-term ART the diversity remained significantly lower than in transplant donor controls. Compared with controls, HIV repertoires had narrower CDR3 length ranges, and the network structure pointed to an antigen-experienced repertoire that shifted only slightly toward naive after ART. Unsorted PBMC were profiled instead of sorted CD4+ and CD8+ T cells because pre-ART samples had limited cell numbers.

Participants were included only if at least one PBMC sample before ART initiation and at least two post-ART samples were available. Treatment was received in the United States of America by all participants with HIV. Before DNA extraction, cryopreserved samples containing 1-10 million PBMC were thawed and washed. At the time of the earliest PBMC sample for each participant with HIV, ages ranged from about 23 to 60 years. PBMC samples were contributed by each participant from 1-4 timepoints before ART initiation and 2-8 timepoints after ART initiation, with a median of 7 samples. For every participant, serial HIV viral load, CD4+ T-cell count, ART history and demographic data were obtained. Genomic DNA was extracted from unsorted PBMC with a Qiagen kit on a QIAcube, processed in batches of 12 samples.

The chain employs TRBV29-1 and TRBJ1-2; the D gene assignment is ambiguous. The TCR was taken from a woman between 25 and 40 years old with HIV. The sample in question was unsorted PBMCs, obtained more than 2.2 years before starting antiretroviral therapy. The sequenced DNA is TGCAGCGTTGAAGTACGAGGGCCAAACTATGGCTACACCTTC. It translates to CSVEVRGPNYGYTF.